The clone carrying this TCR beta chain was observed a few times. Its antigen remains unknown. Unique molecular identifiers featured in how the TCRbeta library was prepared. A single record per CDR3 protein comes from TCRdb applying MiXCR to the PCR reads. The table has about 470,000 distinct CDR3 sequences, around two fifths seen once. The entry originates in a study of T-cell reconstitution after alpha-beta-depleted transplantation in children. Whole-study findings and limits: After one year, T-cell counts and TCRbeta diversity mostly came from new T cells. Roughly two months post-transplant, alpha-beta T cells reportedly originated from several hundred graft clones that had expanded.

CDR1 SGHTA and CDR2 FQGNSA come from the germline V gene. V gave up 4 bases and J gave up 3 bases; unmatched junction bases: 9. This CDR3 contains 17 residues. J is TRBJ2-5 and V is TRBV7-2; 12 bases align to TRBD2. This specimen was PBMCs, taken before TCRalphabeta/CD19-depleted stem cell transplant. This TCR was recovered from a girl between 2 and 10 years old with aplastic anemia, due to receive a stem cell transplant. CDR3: CASSSRRLAGEEETQYF. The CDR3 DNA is TGTGCCAGCAGCTCTAGGCGACTAGCGGGAGAGGAAGAGACCCAGTACTTC.